This record concerns one T cell receptor beta chain sequence. CDR1 is MNHNS and CDR2 is SASEGT in the germline V gene. Trimming took 4 bases from V and 9 from J; bases not matched to a gene: 17. The CDR3 has 18 amino acids. The data were taken from a study of blood T cell repertoires in COVID-19. Only in-frame clones appear in the TCRdb table, and some are missing; sequencing was by immunoSEQ multiplex PCR. Of under 200,000 clones listed, roughly 90% are singletons. What was sequenced was PBMCs or T cells enriched from blood (not recorded which). The gene calls are TRBV6-1 and TRBJ2-1, with 11 bases matching TRBD1. The receptor's source is a woman aged 18-35 years who had recovered from COVID-19. The CDR3: CASSGTGGVGGRGFEQFF. In DNA form, the CDR3 reads TGTGCCAGCAGTGGGACAGGGGGCGTGGGCGGGAGAGGGTTTGAGCAGTTCTTC.